This TCR beta chain stems from a study of neurological immune-mediated disorders. As for the cDNA, it was generated by 5'RACE with 10-nucleotide random UMIs. Each CDR3 protein gets one entry after TCRdb re-called the 5' RACE reads with MiXCR. The sample shows around 30,000 distinct CDR3 sequences, about 1.6% of them seen only once. This clonotype was detected many times. The germline V gene encodes CDR1 SGDLS and CDR2 YYNGEE. This CDR3 spans 15 amino acids. V lost 3 bases and J 3 bases, leaving 12 bases between the germline ends. This receptor was identified in a woman in her thirties with multiple sclerosis. The chain uses TRBV9 and TRBJ2-2; D may be TRBD1 or TRBD2 (5 bases each). The sequencing sample was made of PBMCs. The CDR3 DNA follows: TGTGCCAGCAGCGGGGTTGTGGGGGACACCGGGGAGCTGTTTTTT. It specifies CASSGVVGDTGELFF.